Listed below are T cell receptor beta chains from one sample, sequenced in a study of CD8+CD57+ T cells in acquired aplastic anemia. MiXCR, applied by TCRdb to the reads, yields one record per CDR3 protein. The sample includes over 150,000 distinct CDR3 sequences, 40% to 65% of them seen just once. Sequenced: sorted CD4+, CD8+, or CD8+CD57+ T cells (not recorded which) from PBMCs. The receptors stem from a human donor with aplastic anemia. The CDR3 runs from the conserved cysteine through the conserved F or W. The order of the fields is clone size, J gene, D gene, V gene, CDR3 protein, CDR3 DNA. The D gene is left open where the match is weak. Size values are once, few and many counts, or a class for expanded clones, and some rows have none.

NA TRBJ2-7 TRBD1 TRBV29-1 CSVDGLQGESYEQYF TGCAGCGTTGATGGATTACAGGGGGAGTCCTACGAGCAGTACTTC
NA TRBJ1-4 NA TRBV20-1 CSARGGAGEKLFF TGCAGTGCTAGAGGAGGGGCTGGAGAAAAATTGTTTTTT
NA TRBJ2-3 NA TRBV10-2 CASSEPGASGTDTQYF TGCGCCAGCAGTGAGCCTGGAGCGAGCGGCACAGATACGCAGTATTTT
NA TRBJ2-3 TRBD2 TRBV11-2 CASSTSGVSTDTQYF TGTGCCAGCAGCACAAGCGGGGTGAGCACAGATACGCAGTATTTT
many TRBJ2-1 NA TRBV7-6 CASSLSGEGEQFF TGTGCCAGCAGCTTATCGGGAGAAGGTGAGCAGTTCTTC
NA TRBJ2-1 NA TRBV7-7 CASSPGIHSEQFF TGTGCTAGCAGCCCGGGGATACATAGTGAGCAGTTCTTC
once TRBJ2-1 NA TRBV20-1 CSARVRGGNEQFF TGCAGTGCTAGAGTCAGGGGGGGCAATGAGCAGTTCTTC
NA TRBJ2-3 TRBD2 TRBV7-6 CASSPSGSYTDTQYF TGTGCCAGCAGCCCTAGCGGGAGCTACACAGATACGCAGTATTTT
few TRBJ1-6 NA TRBV2 CASRVSSPLHF TGTGCCAGCAGGGTTAGCTCACCCCTCCACTTT
once TRBJ2-1 TRBD2 TRBV7-3 CASSSLGGGEQFF TGTGCCAGCAGCTCCTTAGGCGGGGGGGAGCAGTTCTTC
few TRBJ1-2 NA TRBV10-3 CAISEGEGITGFYGYTF TGTGCCATCAGTGAAGGGGAGGGTATCACGGGGTTTTATGGCTACACCTTC
NA TRBJ2-3 TRBD2 TRBV7-7 CASSLGLAGTSDTQYF TGTGCCAGCAGCTTAGGACTAGCGGGGACATCAGATACGCAGTATTTT
NA TRBJ1-2 TRBD1 TRBV29-1 CSVVTGVGAYGYTF TGCAGCGTTGTTACAGGGGTCGGAGCCTATGGCTACACCTTC
NA TRBJ2-5 TRBD2 TRBV7-6 CASRLAHTSQETQYF TGTGCCAGCAGACTAGCGCACACTAGCCAAGAGACCCAGTACTTC
many TRBJ2-3 NA TRBV4-3 CASSQDPADTQYF TGCGCCAGCAGCCAAGATCCCGCGGATACGCAGTATTTT
once TRBJ1-2 TRBD1 TRBV20-1 CSATGQGKNGYTF TGCAGTGCTACCGGACAGGGAAAGAATGGCTACACCTTC
NA TRBJ1-1 NA TRBV29-1 CSVEEASSLNTEAFF TGCAGCGTTGAAGAGGCAAGCAGCCTGAACACTGAAGCTTTCTTT
NA TRBJ2-5 TRBD1 TRBV20-1 CSARVQGAKETQYF TGCAGTGCTAGAGTCCAGGGGGCGAAAGAGACCCAGTACTTC
few TRBJ1-5 NA TRBV2 CASSEEGVSNQPQHF TGTGCCAGCAGTGAAGAAGGGGTAAGCAATCAGCCCCAGCATTTT